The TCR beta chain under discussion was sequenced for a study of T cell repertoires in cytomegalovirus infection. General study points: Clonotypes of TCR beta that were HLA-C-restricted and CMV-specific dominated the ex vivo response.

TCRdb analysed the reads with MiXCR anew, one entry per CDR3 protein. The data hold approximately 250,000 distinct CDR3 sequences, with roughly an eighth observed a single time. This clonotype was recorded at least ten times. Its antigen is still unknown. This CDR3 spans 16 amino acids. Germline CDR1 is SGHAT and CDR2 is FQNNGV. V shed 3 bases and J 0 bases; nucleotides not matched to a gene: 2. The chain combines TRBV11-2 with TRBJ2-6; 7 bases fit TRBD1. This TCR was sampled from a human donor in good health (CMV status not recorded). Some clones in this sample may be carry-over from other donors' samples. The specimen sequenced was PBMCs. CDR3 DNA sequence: TGTGCCAGCAGCTTGAGACAGGGCTCTGGGGCCAACGTCCTGACTTTC. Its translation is CASSLRQGSGANVLTF.